One TCR beta chain is described in this entry. Its antigen is unidentified. Germline is not matched at one junction end, which may reflect a read error. The sample originates from a study of cytomegalovirus exposure and HLA in healthy donors. Regarding the study as a whole: Within an earlier analysis, most TCR beta V segments proved productive either about 87% or about 30% of the time. In all likelihood, a cluster of highly shared sequence variants was a sequencing artifact. As a later analysis revealed, the rate of TCR association differed by HLA locus, with DRB1 most and HLA-C fewest. Researchers counted roughly 150 TCR beta chains as cytomegalovirus-associated.

This CDR3 contains 15 residues. Germline V lookup: CDR1 GTSNPN, CDR2 SVGIG (reference sequence). The PCR made use of 60 Vbeta and 13 Jbeta primers. Data came from immunoSEQ multiplex PCR; TCRdb stores just in-frame clones and leaves some out. The sample yields some 150,000 clones, roughly 80% seen once. The clonotype originates from a human donor in good health. The rearrangement uses TRBV30 and TRBJ2-1, with D possibly TRBD1 on 5 matching bases. The specimen sequenced was PBMCs. DNA of the CDR3: TGTGCCTGGAGGGATGACAGTTACTCCTACAATGAGCGGTTCTTC. Protein sequence: CAWRDDSYSYNERFF. The whole variable domain, remainder taken from reference TRBV30 and TRBJ2-1, is SQTIHQWPATLVQPVGSPLSLECTVEGTSNPNLYWYRQAAGRGLQLLFYSVGIGQISSEVPQNLSASRPQDRQFILSSKKLLLSDSGFYLCAWRDDSYSYNERFFGPGTRLTVL.